These T cell receptor beta chains were read from a single sample in a study of blood T cell repertoires in COVID-19. Using immunoSEQ multiplex PCR, the repertoire was profiled, and TCRdb retains in-frame clones only, with some absent. The sample gives 210,000 or so clones, 65% to 90% of which show up once; approximately 5.1% is in the top ten. What was sequenced was peripheral blood. Every receptor here comes from a man between 50 and 59 years old with COVID-19, enrolled during active disease. Each CDR3 is given with its conserved first and last residue. The D gene is left open where the match is weak.

>TRBJ2-7|TRBV11-2|TRBD1
TGTGCCAGCAGCCCAGGGACAGGGCGGTACGAGCAGTACTTC
CASSPGTGRYEQYF
>TRBJ2-3|TRBV5-4|TRBD2
TGTGCCAGCAGCATCGGGACTAGCGGTCCGGCAGATACGCAGTATTTT
CASSIGTSGPADTQYF
>TRBJ2-5|TRBV12-3/TRBV12-4|.
TGTGCCAGCAGGGGCCCCGTCGAGACCCAGTACTTC
CASRGPVETQYF
>TRBJ2-1|TRBV4-1|.
TGCGCCAGCAGCCAAGACCAGGGTTACAATGAGCAGTTCTTC
CASSQDQGYNEQFF
>TRBJ2-7|TRBV28|.
TGTGCCAGCAGTTTACCGCCCAGGGCTAACGAGCAGTACTTC
CASSLPPRANEQYF
>TRBJ2-7|TRBV7-9|TRBD1
TGTGCCAGCAGCCCAAGGGCCTTTTTTGGACAGGGGGTCTACGAGCAGTACTTC
CASSPRAFFGQGVYEQYF
>TRBJ1-2|TRBV28|.
TGTGCCAGCAGTTTACTATCGTCCTATGGCTACACCTTC
CASSLLSSYGYTF
>TRBJ1-2|TRBV6-6|.
TGTGCCAGCAGTTACGTCCAGGCGGGGGGCTACACCTTC
CASSYVQAGGYTF
>TRBJ1-1|TRBV6-6|.
TGTGCCAGCAGTTACGGGGGGGCTGCGAACACTGAAGCTTTCTTT
CASSYGGAANTEAFF
>TRBJ2-4|TRBV29-1|TRBD1
TGCAGCGTATCCGGGACAGGGATCGCGGCCAAAAACATTCAGTACTTC
CSVSGTGIAAKNIQYF
>TRBJ2-7|TRBV6-4|.
TGTGCCAGCAGGGTGTTAGGGGTCTCCTACGAGCAGTACTTC
CASRVLGVSYEQYF
>TRBJ2-3|TRBV11-3|.
TGTGCCAGCAGCTTAGTCCCGGAGATTACGCAGTATTTT
CASSLVPEITQYF